Listed below are T cell receptor beta chains from one sample, sequenced in a study of cytomegalovirus exposure and HLA in healthy donors. Generated by immunoSEQ multiplex PCR, the TCRdb table keeps only in-frame clones and is missing some. The profile shows 130,000 or so clones, roughly 89% of them singletons. The sequencing input was PBMCs. The receptors stem from a young man in good health and CMV-seronegative. The CDR3 runs from the conserved cysteine through the conserved F or W. The D gene is left open where the match is weak. Not all rows give a size; the values are once, few, many and, for expanded clones, a class.

size,V,D,J,DNA,CDR3
.,TRBV10-2,TRBD1,TRBJ1-2,TGCGCCAGCAGGGGCCTGGGACAGAATAACTATGGCTACACCTTC,CASRGLGQNNYGYTF
.,TRBV11-2,.,TRBJ1-5,TGTGCCAGCAGCTTAGCAGGGGGCAATCAGCCCCAGCATTTT,CASSLAGGNQPQHF
.,TRBV6-5,.,TRBJ1-2,TGTGCCAGCAGTTCCGGCCGAAGCGGGTATGGCGGCTACACCTTC,CASSSGRSGYGGYTF
.,TRBV2,TRBD1,TRBJ1-5,TGTGCCAGCAATGACAGGGAAGGACAGCCCCAGCATTTT,CASNDREGQPQHF
.,TRBV27,TRBD2,TRBJ2-2,TGTGCCAGCAGTTTAGGCCTAGCGGGGGGGCGGACCGGGGAGCTGTTTTTT,CASSLGLAGGRTGELFF
.,TRBV27,TRBD1,TRBJ1-3,TGTGCCAGCAGGGAACAGGGGAAGCGTAACACCATATATTTT,CASREQGKRNTIYF
.,TRBV27,TRBD1,TRBJ2-7,TGTGCCAGCAGTGAACGTACAGGGGGTTTTTACGAGCAGTACTTC,CASSERTGGFYEQYF
.,TRBV14,.,TRBJ1-2,TGTGCCAGCAGCCAAGATCACGGGGACTATGGCTACACCTTC,CASSQDHGDYGYTF
once,TRBV7-6,.,TRBJ2-7,TGTGCCAGCAGCTCAGGCGTCGGTGGAGGAGACGAGCAGTACTTC,CASSSGVGGGDEQYF
.,TRBV27,.,TRBJ1-6,TGTGCCAGCAGTCTAGTTATAAGATCACCCCTCCACTTT,CASSLVIRSPLHF
.,TRBV7-9,.,TRBJ2-2,TGTGCCAGCAGCTTACAGGGATCCACCGGGGAGCTGTTTTTT,CASSLQGSTGELFF
.,TRBV9,TRBD1,TRBJ2-5,TGTGCCAGCAGCGCAACAGGGGTGGGAGAGACCCAGTACTTC,CASSATGVGETQYF
few,TRBV9,.,TRBJ1-1,TGTGCCAGCAGCATCGACAAGAACACTGAAGCTTTCTTT,CASSIDKNTEAFF
.,TRBV7-2,TRBD1,TRBJ1-2,TGTGCCAGCAGCCGCGACAGGGGGCGAGGCAATGGCTACACCTTC,CASSRDRGRGNGYTF
.,TRBV2,.,TRBJ2-4,TGTGCCAGCAGGGATGACCGGGCGGGTGTAAACATTCAGTACTTC,CASRDDRAGVNIQYF
.,TRBV28,TRBD1,TRBJ2-1,TGTGCCAGCAGTTTAACTCCGGGACAGGGATACAATGAGCAGTTCTTC,CASSLTPGQGYNEQFF
.,TRBV4-1,TRBD2,TRBJ2-1,TGCGCCAGCAGCCAAGGGATAGCGGGGGGTCCTGACAATGAGCAGTTCTTC,CASSQGIAGGPDNEQFF
.,TRBV6-1,.,TRBJ2-7,TGTGCCAGCAGTGAAGCTCCTGTTCGGGTGGGCGAGCAGTACTTC,CASSEAPVRVGEQYF
.,TRBV29-1,TRBD2,TRBJ2-3,TGCAGCGTAGGATATAGCGGGGAAAGCACAGATACGCAGTATTTT,CSVGYSGESTDTQYF
.,TRBV29-1,.,TRBJ2-7,TGCAGCGTACGGGCAGGGGCCTACGAGCAGTACTTC,CSVRAGAYEQYF
.,TRBV28,TRBD1,TRBJ1-6,TGTGCCAGCAGTCAAGACACAGGACAGGTCAATTCACCCCTCCACTTT,CASSQDTGQVNSPLHF
.,TRBV5-6,TRBD1,TRBJ1-4,TGTGCCAGCAGCCCAACAGGGGCCCACGAAAAACTGTTTTTT,CASSPTGAHEKLFF
.,TRBV2,TRBD2,TRBJ2-7,TGTGCCAGCAGCGGGACTAGCGGGACCGAGCAGTACTTC,CASSGTSGTEQYF
.,TRBV28,TRBD1,TRBJ2-1,TGTGCCAGCAGTGAACCGGGACAGGGCTCCTACAATGAGCAGTTCTTC,CASSEPGQGSYNEQFF
.,TRBV28,.,TRBJ2-7,TGTGCCAGCAGTTTCTCGGACAAGAACGAGCAGTACTTC,CASSFSDKNEQYF
.,TRBV5-1,.,TRBJ2-3,TGCGCCAGCAGCGGGCAGCCCACAGATACGCAGTATTTT,CASSGQPTDTQYF
.,TRBV7-8,TRBD1,TRBJ1-2,TGTGCCAGCAGCTTAGTTAAGGGGGCGCGGAGTGGCTACACCTTC,CASSLVKGARSGYTF
once,TRBV4-1,.,TRBJ2-3,TGCGCCAGCAGCCACCCGCGTGAGGAAGACCACACAGATACGCAGTATTTT,CASSHPREEDHTDTQYF
.,TRBV7-2,.,TRBJ2-3,TGTGCCAGCAGCTTGGGGGGGCCAGGCACAGATACGCAGTATTTT,CASSLGGPGTDTQYF
few,TRBV5-5,TRBD1,TRBJ2-2,TGTGCCAGCAGCTTGGCAAGACAGGGTAGGGCCGGGGAGCTGTTTTTT,CASSLARQGRAGELFF
.,TRBV7-9,.,TRBJ1-3,TGTGCCAGCAGCTTTTTAGGGGCTGGAAACACCATATATTTT,CASSFLGAGNTIYF
.,TRBV5-6,.,TRBJ2-7,TGTGCCAGCAGCTTGGCGGGGTCAGCCTACGAGCAGTACTTC,CASSLAGSAYEQYF
.,TRBV7-2,TRBD1,TRBJ2-1,TGTGCCAGCAGCTTAGCCACAGGGGGGTACAATGAGCAGTTCTTC,CASSLATGGYNEQFF
.,TRBV10-3,.,TRBJ2-7,TGTGCCATCAGTGAGTCGGGAGCGGGTATCTACGAGCAGTACTTC,CAISESGAGIYEQYF
.,TRBV27,TRBD1,TRBJ2-2,TGTGCCCCCATGGGTTCGCGAGAAGGGGGCAGGACCGGGGAGCTGTTTTTT,CAPMGSREGGRTGELFF
.,TRBV27,.,TRBJ1-2,TGTGCCAGCAGACCGGGGGTGACCCTTGGCTACACCTTC,CASRPGVTLGYTF
.,TRBV5-1,TRBD1,TRBJ2-5,TGCGCCAGCAGCTTGGGGTGGACAGGGGGCGGAGAGACCCAGTACTTC,CASSLGWTGGGETQYF
few,TRBV7-6,TRBD1,TRBJ1-1,TGTGCCAGCAGCTCAACAGGGGCCAACACTGAAGCTTTCTTT,CASSSTGANTEAFF
.,TRBV11-3,TRBD1,TRBJ2-5,TGTGCCAGCAGCTTGGGACAGGGGACGGGGGAGACCCAGTACTTC,CASSLGQGTGETQYF
.,TRBV14,TRBD1,TRBJ2-1,TGTGCCAGCAGCCAATTTACAGGGGGGTACAATGAGCAGTTCTTC,CASSQFTGGYNEQFF
.,TRBV6-5,TRBD1,TRBJ1-2,TGTGCCAGCAGCCCCCGGACAGGGGCAAACTATGGCTACACCTTC,CASSPRTGANYGYTF
.,TRBV19,.,TRBJ2-7,TGTGCCAGTAGTATAAACACAGACTACGAGCAGTACTTC,CASSINTDYEQYF
.,TRBV27,.,TRBJ2-3,TGTGCCAGCAGTTTGCGGGGCACAGATACGCAGTATTTT,CASSLRGTDTQYF
.,TRBV5-4,.,TRBJ2-7,TGTGCCAGCAGCACAGCTAACTCCTACGAGCAGTACTTC,CASSTANSYEQYF
.,TRBV7-6,TRBD1,TRBJ2-7,TGTGCCAGCAGCTTAGGGGGACAGGGGGCTCTCTACGAGCAGTACTTC,CASSLGGQGALYEQYF
.,TRBV19,.,TRBJ2-5,TGTGCCAGTAGTATTGGTGGGGGGGCTGGAGAGACCCAGTACTTC,CASSIGGGAGETQYF
.,TRBV28,.,TRBJ2-7,TGTGCCAGCAGTGGGGGCTACAGTGGGGCTGGAGAGCAGTACTTC,CASSGGYSGAGEQYF
.,TRBV27,TRBD1,TRBJ2-3,TGTGCCAGCAGTTTAGACAGGGGGCCGGATACGCAGTATTTT,CASSLDRGPDTQYF
.,TRBV5-4,TRBD2,TRBJ2-1,TGTGCCAGCAGGGGGACTAGCGTGTCCTACAATGAGCAGTTCTTC,CASRGTSVSYNEQFF
.,TRBV28,TRBD2,TRBJ2-7,TGTGCCAGCAGTTCAAGCGGGGGGGCAATCTACGAGCAGTACTTC,CASSSSGGAIYEQYF
.,TRBV28,.,TRBJ2-7,TGTGCCAGTACGTGGACTCGGGGGATTGGCGAGCAGTACTTC,CASTWTRGIGEQYF
once,TRBV28,.,TRBJ1-3,TGTGCCAGCAGGTCGGACAGTAACTCTGGAAACACCATATATTTT,CASRSDSNSGNTIYF
few,TRBV25-1,.,TRBJ1-2,TGTGCCAGCAGTGGAGGATGGTGGACCTTC,CASSGGWWTF
.,TRBV20-1,.,TRBJ2-1,TGCAGTGCTAGAGTCAACAATGAGCAGTTCTTC,CSARVNNEQFF